Listed here is a single T cell receptor (beta chain). Antigen: not known. This entry is derived from a study of blood T cells in healthy people across ages. At the level of the study: For every two T cells, template switching captured about one barcoded beta molecule. The study's findings and limits: Significant beta diversity loss was already apparent by age approximately 38, declining roughly linearly.

The ends were cut back, 2 bases at V and 7 bases at J, with 16 bases in the middle. This CDR3 has 16 residues. Germline V gene data show CDR1 as KGHDR and CDR2 as SFDVKD. A second 7 to 11 cycle PCR used barcoded and J-beta primers. Every single cDNA molecule received a tag from a template-switch adaptor with 12 random nucleotides. From the 5' RACE reads, TCRdb called clonotypes with MiXCR, one entry per CDR3 protein. The sample holds about 1.1 million distinct CDR3 sequences, roughly two fifths seen once. The V gene is TRBV24-1, the J gene TRBJ2-2; D tentatively fits TRBD1 or TRBD2 (5 bases each). This clonotype was sampled from a man aged 18-30 years in good health. Material for sequencing was blood. The CDR3 spells CATSDSSGTFGGELFF. The DNA for the CDR3 is TGTGCCACCAGTGATTCCTCCGGGACCTTCGGCGGGGAGCTGTTTTTT.